A single count supports the clone carrying this TCR beta chain. The sample is drawn from a study of blood T cell repertoires in COVID-19. Study in general: Some COVID-19 samples were acute and others convalescent; all came from the United States, Italy and Spain. Sample material is recorded as cDNA or gDNA derived from T cells, B-cell-depleted T cells, or PBMCs.

Patients at the Seattle site were enrolled during active infection and followed longitudinally. As originally analysed: Nucleated cell counts were estimated from reference gene primer amplification. Method: immunoSEQ multiplex PCR; TCRdb's copy keeps in-frame clones and lacks some. The DNA gave D and trimming, while V, J and clone size come from that table. Of about 82,000 clones in the sample, roughly 80% were seen once. Germline V gene sequence: CDR1 SGHDT, CDR2 YYEEEE. V trimming: 4 bases; J trimming: 2 bases; junction bases outside the gene matches: 7. The CDR3 sequence is 16 residues long. This sequence was found in a man between 60 and 75 years old with COVID-19, enrolled during active disease. Sequencing used peripheral blood. The chain employs TRBV5-6 and TRBJ1-3; 9 bases agree with TRBD1. This CDR3 is CASSPNRGRAGNTIYF. The CDR3 DNA follows: TGTGCCAGCAGCCCGAACAGGGGGCGAGCTGGAAACACCATATATTTT.